The clone carrying this T cell receptor beta chain was seen many times. Its cognate antigen is unknown. TCR beta CDR3 sequences were amplified from RNA transcripts. A first-round RT-PCR of the TCR CDR3 used the HTBI primer set. TCRdb itself ran the multiplex PCR reads through MiXCR, one entry per CDR3 protein. The table has fewer than 400,000 distinct CDR3 sequences, 16% seen once. The sample comes from a study of T cells in Graves' hyperthyroidism and ophthalmopathy. Researchers defined stable Graves' hyperthyroidism as no ophthalmopathy progression within 18 months. Those with hyperthyroidism were 18 to 65 years old, newly diagnosed, and ill for under 2 months. Clinical symptoms, serum thyroxine, TRAb, thyroid ultrasound and orbital computed tomography established diagnosis. Whole-study results and caveats: Patients with ophthalmopathy were separated from those with stable hyperthyroidism by a 13 V-J model.

The CDR3 totals 14 residues. The V end was cut by 1 base, the J end by 6 bases, with 13 bases between. Germline lookup yields CDR1 DFQATT and CDR2 SNEGSKA (reference sequence). The sequence derives from a man under 40 with Graves' hyperthyroidism. V and J are TRBV20-1 and TRBJ2-1, with D hard to call. The sample comprised blood. Written as DNA, the CDR3 is TGCAGTGCTAGAGCCCCCCCCCTCCTCAATGAGCAGTTCTTC. Its translation: CSARAPPLLNEQFF.